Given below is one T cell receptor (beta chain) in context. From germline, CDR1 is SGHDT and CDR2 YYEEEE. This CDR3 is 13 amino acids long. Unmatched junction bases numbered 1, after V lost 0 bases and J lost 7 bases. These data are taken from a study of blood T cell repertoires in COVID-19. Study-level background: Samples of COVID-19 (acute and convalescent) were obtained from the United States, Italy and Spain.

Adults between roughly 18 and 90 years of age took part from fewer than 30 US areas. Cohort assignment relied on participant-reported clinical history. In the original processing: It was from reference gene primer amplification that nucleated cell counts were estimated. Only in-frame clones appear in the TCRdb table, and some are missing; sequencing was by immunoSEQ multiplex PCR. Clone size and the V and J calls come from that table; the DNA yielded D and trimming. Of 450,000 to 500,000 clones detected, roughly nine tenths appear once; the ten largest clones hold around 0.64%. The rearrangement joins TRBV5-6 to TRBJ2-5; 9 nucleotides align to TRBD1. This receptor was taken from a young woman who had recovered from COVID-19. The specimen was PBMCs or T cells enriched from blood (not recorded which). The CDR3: CASSLGQGGTQYF. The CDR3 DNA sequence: TGTGCCAGCAGCTTGGGACAGGGGGGGACCCAGTACTTC. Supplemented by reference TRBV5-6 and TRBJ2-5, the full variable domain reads DAGVTQSPTHLIKTRGQQVTLRCSPKSGHDTVSWYQQALGQGPQFIFQYYEEEERQRGNFPDRFSGHQFPNYSSELNVNALLLGDSALYLCASSLGQGGTQYFGPGTRLLVL.